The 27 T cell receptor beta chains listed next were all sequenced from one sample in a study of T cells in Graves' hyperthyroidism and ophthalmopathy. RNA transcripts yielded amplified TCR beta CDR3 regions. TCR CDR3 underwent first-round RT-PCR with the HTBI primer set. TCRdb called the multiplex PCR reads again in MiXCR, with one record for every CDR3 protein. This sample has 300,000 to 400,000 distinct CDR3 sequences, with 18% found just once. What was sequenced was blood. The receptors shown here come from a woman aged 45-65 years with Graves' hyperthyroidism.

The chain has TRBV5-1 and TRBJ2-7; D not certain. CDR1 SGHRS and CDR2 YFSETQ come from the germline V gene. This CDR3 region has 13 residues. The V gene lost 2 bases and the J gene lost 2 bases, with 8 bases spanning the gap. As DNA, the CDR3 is TGCGCCAGCAGCTTCCTTGAGGCCTACGAGCAGTACTTC. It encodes CASSFLEAYEQYF. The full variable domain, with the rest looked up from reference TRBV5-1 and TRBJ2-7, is KAGVTQTPRYLIKTRGQQVTLSCSPISGHRSVSWYQQTPGQGLQFLFEYFSETQRNKGNFPGRFSGRQFSNSRSEMNVSTLELGDSALYLCASSFLEAYEQYFGPGTRLTVT.

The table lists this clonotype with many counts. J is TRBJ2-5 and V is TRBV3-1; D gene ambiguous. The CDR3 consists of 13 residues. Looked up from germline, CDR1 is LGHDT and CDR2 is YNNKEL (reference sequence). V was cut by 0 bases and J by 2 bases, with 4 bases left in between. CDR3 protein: CASSQDTQETQYF. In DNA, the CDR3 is TGTGCCAGCAGCCAAGACACACAAGAGACCCAGTACTTC.

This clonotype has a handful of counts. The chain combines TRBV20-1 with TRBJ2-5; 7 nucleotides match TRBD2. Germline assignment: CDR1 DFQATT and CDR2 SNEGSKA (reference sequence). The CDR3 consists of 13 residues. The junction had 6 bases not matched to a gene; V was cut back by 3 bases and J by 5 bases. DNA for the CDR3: TGCAGTGCTAGCGGGGGGTTATTGGAGACCCAGTACTTC. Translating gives CSASGGLLETQYF.

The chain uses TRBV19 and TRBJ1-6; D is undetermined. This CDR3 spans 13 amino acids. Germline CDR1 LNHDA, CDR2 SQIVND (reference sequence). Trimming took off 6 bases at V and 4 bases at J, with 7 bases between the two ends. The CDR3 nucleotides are TGTGCCAGTAGCGAGATGTATAATTCACCCCTCCACTTT. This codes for CASSEMYNSPLHF.

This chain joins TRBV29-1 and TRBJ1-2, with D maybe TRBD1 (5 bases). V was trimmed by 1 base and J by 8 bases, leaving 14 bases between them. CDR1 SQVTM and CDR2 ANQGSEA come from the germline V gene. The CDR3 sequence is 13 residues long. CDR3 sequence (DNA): TGCAGCGTTGAAGGGGTTTGGGGCGTGGGCTACACCTTC. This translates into CSVEGVWGVGYTF.

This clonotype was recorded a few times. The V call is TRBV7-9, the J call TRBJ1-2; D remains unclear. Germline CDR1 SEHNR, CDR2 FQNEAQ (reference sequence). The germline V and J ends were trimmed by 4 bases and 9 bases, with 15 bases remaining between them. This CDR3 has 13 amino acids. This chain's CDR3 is CASSSGQEPSYTF. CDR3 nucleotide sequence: TGTGCCAGCAGCTCTGGCCAGGAACCGAGCTACACCTTC.

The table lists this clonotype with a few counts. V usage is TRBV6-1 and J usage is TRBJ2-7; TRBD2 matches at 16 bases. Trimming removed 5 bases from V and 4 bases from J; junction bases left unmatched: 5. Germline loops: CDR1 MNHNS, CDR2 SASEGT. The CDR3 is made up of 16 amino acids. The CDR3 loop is CASSSLGLAGGYEQYV. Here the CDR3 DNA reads TGTGCCAGCAGTTCCCTGGGACTAGCGGGGGGGTACGAGCAGTACGTC.

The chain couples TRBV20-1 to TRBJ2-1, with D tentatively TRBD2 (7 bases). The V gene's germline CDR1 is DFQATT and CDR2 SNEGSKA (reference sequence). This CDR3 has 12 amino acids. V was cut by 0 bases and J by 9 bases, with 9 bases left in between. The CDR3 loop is CSAREGGGEQFF. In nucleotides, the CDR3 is TGCAGTGCTAGAGAGGGAGGGGGTGAGCAGTTCTTC.

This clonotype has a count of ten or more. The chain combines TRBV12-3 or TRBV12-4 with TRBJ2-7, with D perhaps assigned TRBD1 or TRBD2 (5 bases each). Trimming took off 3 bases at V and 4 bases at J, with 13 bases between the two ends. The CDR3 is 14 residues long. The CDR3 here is CASSFLGWGYEQYV. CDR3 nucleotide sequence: TGTGCCAGCAGTTTTTTAGGCTGGGGGTACGAGCAGTACGTC.

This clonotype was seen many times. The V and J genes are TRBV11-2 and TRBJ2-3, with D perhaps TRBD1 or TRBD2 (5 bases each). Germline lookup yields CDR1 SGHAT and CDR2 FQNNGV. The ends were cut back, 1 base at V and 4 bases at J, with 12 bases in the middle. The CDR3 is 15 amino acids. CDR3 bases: TGTGCCAGCAGCTTAGCCCTTTCGGGACCAGATACGCAGTATTTT. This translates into CASSLALSGPDTQYF.

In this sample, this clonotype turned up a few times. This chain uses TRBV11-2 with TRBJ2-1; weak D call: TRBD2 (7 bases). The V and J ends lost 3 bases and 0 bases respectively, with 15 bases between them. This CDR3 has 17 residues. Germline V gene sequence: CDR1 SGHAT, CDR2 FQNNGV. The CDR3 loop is CASSLGGPGYSYNEQFF. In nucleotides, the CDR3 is TGTGCCAGCAGCTTGGGGGGGCCGGGATACTCCTACAATGAGCAGTTCTTC. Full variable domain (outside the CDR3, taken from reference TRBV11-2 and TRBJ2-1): EAGVAQSPRYKIIEKRQSVAFWCNPISGHATLYWYQQILGQGPKLLIQFQNNGVVDDSQLPKDRFSAERLKGVDSTLKIQPAKLEDSAVYLCASSLGGPGYSYNEQFFGPGTRLTVL.

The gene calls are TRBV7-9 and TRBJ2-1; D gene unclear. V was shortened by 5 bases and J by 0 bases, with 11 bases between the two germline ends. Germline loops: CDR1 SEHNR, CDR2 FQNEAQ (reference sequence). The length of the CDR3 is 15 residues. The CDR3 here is CASSLTQSSYNEQFF. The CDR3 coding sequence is TGTGCCAGCAGCCTGACACAGAGCTCCTACAATGAGCAGTTCTTC.

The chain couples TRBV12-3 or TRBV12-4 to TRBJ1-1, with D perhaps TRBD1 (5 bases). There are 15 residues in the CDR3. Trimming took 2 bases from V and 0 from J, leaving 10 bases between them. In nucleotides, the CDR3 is TGTGCCAGCAGTTTACGGGGGGGGGTGAACACTGAAGCTTTCTTT. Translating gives CASSLRGGVNTEAFF.

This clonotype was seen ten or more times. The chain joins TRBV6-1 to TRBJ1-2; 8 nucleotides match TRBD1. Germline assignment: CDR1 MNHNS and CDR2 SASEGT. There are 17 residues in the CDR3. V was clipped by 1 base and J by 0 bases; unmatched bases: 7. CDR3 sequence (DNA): TGTGCCAGCAGTGAAGATCAGGGGGCCGCAACTAACTATGGCTACACCTTC. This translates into CASSEDQGAATNYGYTF.

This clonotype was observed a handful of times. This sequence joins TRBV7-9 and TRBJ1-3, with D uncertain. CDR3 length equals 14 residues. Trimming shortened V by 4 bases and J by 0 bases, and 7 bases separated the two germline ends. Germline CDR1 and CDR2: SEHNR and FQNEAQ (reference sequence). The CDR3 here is CASSSSASGNTIYF. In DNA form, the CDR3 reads TGTGCCAGCAGCTCCAGTGCCTCTGGAAACACCATATATTTT.

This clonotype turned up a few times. The CDR3 reads CASSHDPAGTSGSQRLGEQFF. The CDR3 region has the DNA TGCGCCAGCAGCCACGATCCGGCGGGGACTAGCGGGAGTCAGAGACTGGGTGAGCAGTTCTTC. The V call is TRBV4-1, the J call TRBJ2-1, with 14 bases identical to TRBD2. Germline values: CDR1 MGHRA, CDR2 YSYEKL. This CDR3 has 21 residues. V trimming: 3 bases; J trimming: 9 bases; junction bases outside the gene matches: 22.

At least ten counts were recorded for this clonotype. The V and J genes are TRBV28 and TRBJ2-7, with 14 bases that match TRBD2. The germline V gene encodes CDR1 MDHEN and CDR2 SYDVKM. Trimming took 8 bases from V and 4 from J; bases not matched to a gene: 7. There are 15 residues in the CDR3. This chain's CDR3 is CASDTGTSGSYEQYF. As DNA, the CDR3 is TGTGCCAGCGATACCGGGACTAGCGGGAGTTACGAGCAGTACTTC.

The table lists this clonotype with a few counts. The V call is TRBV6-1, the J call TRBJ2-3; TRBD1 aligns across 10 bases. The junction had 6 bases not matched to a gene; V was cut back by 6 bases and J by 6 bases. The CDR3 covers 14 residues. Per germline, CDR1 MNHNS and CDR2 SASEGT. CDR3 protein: CASRKTGGPDTQYF. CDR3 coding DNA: TGTGCCAGCAGAAAGACAGGGGGCCCGGATACGCAGTATTTT.

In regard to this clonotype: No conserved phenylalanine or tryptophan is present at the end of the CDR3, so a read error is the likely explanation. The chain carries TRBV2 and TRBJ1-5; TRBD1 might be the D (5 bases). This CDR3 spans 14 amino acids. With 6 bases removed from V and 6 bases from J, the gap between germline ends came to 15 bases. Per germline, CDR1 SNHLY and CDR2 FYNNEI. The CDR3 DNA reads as TGTGCCAGCAGGAAACCCGGGACTATTCAGCCCCAGCATCTT. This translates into CASRKPGTIQPQHL.

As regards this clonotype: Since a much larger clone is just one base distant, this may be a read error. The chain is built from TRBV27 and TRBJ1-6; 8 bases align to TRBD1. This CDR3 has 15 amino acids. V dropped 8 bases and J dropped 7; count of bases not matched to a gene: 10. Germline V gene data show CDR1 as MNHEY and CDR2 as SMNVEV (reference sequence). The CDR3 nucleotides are TGTGCCAGCGGTCCTACCAGGACAGGGAATTCACCCCTCCACTTT. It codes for CASGPTRTGNSPLHF.

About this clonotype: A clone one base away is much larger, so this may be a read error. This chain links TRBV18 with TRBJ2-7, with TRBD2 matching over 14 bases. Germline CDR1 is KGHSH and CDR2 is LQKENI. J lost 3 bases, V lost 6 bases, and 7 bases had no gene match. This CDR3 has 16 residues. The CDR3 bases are TGTGCCAGCTCCCCGGGACTAGCGGGAGCATACTACGAGCAGTACGTC. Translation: CASSPGLAGAYYEQYV.

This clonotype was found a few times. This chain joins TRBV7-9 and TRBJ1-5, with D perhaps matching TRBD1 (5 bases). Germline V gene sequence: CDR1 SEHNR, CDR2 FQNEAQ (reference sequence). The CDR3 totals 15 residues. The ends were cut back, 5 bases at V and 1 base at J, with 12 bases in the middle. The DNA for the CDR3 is TGTGCCAGCAGCGCCCAGGGCGGGAGCAATCAGCCCCAGCATTTT. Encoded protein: CASSAQGGSNQPQHF.

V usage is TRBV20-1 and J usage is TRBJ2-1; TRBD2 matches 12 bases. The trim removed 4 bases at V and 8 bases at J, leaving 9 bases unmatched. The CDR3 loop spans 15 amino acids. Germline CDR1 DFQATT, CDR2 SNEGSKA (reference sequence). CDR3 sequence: CSAIRLAGVNDEQFF. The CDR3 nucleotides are TGCAGTGCTATTCGACTAGCGGGAGTTAACGATGAGCAGTTCTTC.

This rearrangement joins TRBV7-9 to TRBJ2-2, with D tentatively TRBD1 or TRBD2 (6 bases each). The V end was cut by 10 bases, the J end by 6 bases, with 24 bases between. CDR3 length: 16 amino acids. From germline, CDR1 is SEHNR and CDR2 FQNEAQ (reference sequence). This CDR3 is CAIPRGDQSIAGELFF. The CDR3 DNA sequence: TGTGCCATCCCTAGGGGGGATCAGAGTATCGCCGGGGAGCTGTTTTTT.

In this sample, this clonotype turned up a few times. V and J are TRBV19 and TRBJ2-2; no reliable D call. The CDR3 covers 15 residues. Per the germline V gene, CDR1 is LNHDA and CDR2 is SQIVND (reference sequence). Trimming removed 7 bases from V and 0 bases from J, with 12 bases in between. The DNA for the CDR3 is TGTGCCAGTAAACCCGGCCAGGCGAACACCGGGGAGCTGTTTTTT. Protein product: CASKPGQANTGELFF.

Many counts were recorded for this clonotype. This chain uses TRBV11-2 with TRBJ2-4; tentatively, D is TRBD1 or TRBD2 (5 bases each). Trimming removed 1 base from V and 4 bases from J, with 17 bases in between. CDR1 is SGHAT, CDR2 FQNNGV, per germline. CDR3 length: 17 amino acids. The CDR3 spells CASSLGRQGRTKNIQYF. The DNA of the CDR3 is TGTGCCAGCAGCTTAGGGAGGCAGGGTCGTACTAAAAACATTCAGTACTTC.

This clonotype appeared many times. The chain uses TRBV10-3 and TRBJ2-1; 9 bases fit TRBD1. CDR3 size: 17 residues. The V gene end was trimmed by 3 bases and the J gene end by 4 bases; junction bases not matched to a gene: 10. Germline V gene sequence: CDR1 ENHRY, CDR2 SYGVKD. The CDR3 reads CAISEQPGQGRYNEQFF. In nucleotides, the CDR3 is TGTGCCATCAGTGAACAACCGGGACAGGGAAGATACAATGAGCAGTTCTTC.